This entry describes one TCR beta chain. The data belong to a study of blood T cell repertoires in COVID-19. Study-wide context: Sites across the United States, Italy and Spain contributed samples from acute and convalescent COVID-19. Sources were T cells, B-cell-depleted T cells, or PBMCs; the material itself was cDNA or gDNA.

Authors' data handling: For nucleated cells, counts were estimated from reference gene primer amplification. TCRdb's table, derived via immunoSEQ multiplex PCR, lists solely in-frame clones and lacks some. V, J and clone size reflect that table, while D and trimming were determined from the DNA. The table records roughly 48,000 clones, 65% to 85% of them present only once. Trimming removed 2 bases at V and 6 bases at J, with 10 bases between. Germline lookup yields CDR1 SGHDN and CDR2 FVKESK. This CDR3 contains 13 residues. The sequencing sample was made of peripheral blood. The sequence was collected from a human donor with active or convalescent COVID-19. The donor label of this sample is uncertain. The genes are TRBV14 and TRBJ1-1; a possible D gene is TRBD1 (5 bases). As DNA, the CDR3 is TGTGCCAGCAGCCAACAGGGTCGCGCTGAAGCTTTCTTT. Translation gives CASSQQGRAEAFF.